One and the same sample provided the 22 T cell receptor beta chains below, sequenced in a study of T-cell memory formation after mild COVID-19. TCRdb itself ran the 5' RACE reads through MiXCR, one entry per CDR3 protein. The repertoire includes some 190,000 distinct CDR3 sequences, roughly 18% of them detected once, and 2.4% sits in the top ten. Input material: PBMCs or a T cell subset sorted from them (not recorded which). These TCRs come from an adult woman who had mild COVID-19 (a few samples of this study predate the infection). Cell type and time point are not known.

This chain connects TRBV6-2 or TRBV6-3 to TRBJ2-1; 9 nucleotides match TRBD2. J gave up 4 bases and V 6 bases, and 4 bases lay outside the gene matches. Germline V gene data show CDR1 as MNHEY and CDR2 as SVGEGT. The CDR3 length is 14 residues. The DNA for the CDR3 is TGTGCCAGCAGCAGACTAGCGGCTTACAATGAGCAGTTCTTC. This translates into CASSRLAAYNEQFF.

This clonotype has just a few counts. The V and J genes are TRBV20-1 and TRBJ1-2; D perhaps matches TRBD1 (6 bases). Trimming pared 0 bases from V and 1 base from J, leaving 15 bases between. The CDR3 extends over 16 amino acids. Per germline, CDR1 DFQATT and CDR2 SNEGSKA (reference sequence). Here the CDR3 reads CSAREHRDIFNYGYTF. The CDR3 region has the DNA TGCAGTGCTAGAGAACACCGGGACATCTTTAACTATGGCTACACCTTC.

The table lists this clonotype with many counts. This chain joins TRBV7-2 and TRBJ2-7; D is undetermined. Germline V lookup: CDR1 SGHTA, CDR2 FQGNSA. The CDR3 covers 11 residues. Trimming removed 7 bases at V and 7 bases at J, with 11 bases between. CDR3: CASTNLGEQYF. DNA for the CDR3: TGTGCCAGCACCAATCTGGGGGAGCAGTACTTC.

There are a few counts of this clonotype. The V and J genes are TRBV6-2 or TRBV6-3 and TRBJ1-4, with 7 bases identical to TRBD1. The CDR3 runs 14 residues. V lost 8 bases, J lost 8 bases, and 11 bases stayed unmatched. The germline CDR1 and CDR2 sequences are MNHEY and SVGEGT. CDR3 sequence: CASLTRQGREKLFF. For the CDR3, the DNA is TGTGCCAGCCTAACTCGACAGGGAAGAGAAAAACTGTTTTTT.

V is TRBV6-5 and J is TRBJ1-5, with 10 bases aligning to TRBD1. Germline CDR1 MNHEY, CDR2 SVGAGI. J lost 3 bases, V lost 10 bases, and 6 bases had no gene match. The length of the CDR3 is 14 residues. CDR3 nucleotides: TGTGCCACCGCGGGACAGGGGTCCAATCAGCCCCAGCATTTT. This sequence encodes CATAGQGSNQPQHF.

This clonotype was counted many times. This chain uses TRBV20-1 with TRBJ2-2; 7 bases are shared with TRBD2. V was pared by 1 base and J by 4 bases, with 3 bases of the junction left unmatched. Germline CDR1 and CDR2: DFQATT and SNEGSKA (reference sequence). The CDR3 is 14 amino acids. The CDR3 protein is CSARAPGGTGELFF. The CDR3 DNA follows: TGCAGTGCTAGAGCTCCGGGGGGCACCGGGGAGCTGTTTTTT.

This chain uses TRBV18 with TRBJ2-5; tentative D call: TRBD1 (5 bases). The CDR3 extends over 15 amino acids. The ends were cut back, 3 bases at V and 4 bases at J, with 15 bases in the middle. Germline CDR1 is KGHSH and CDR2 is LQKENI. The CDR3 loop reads CASSPLGQGGETQYF. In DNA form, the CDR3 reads TGTGCCAGCTCACCGCTGGGGCAGGGCGGAGAGACCCAGTACTTC.

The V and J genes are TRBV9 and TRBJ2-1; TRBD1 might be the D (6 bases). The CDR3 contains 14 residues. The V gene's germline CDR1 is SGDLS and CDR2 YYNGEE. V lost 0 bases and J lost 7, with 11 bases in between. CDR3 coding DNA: TGTGCCAGCAGCGTAGGTGGGACACTTAATGAGCAGTTCTTC. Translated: CASSVGGTLNEQFF.

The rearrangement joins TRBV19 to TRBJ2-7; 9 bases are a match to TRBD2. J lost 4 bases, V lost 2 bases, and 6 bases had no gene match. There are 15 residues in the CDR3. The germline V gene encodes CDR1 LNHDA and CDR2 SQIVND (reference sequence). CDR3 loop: CASSIIAGEVYEQYF. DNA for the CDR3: TGTGCCAGTAGTATAATAGCGGGAGAGGTGTACGAGCAGTACTTC.

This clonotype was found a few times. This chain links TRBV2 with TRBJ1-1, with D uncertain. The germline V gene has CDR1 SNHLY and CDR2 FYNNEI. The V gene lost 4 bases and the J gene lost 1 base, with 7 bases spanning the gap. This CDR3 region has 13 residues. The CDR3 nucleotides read TGTGCCAGCAGTGGACAAACGAACACTGAAGCTTTCTTT. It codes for CASSGQTNTEAFF.

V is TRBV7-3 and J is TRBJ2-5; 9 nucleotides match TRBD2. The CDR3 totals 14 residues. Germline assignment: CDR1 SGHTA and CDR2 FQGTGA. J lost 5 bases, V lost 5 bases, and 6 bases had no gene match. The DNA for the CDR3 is TGTGCCAGCAGCAACGGGCTAGCGGGGGAGACCCAGTACTTC. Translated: CASSNGLAGETQYF.

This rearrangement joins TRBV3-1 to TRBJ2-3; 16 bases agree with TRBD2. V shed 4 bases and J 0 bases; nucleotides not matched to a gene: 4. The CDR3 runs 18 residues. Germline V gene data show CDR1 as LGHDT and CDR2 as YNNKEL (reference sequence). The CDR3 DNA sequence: TGTGCCAGCAGCCTGGGGACTAGCGGGGGGGCTAGCACAGATACGCAGTATTTT. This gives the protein CASSLGTSGGASTDTQYF.

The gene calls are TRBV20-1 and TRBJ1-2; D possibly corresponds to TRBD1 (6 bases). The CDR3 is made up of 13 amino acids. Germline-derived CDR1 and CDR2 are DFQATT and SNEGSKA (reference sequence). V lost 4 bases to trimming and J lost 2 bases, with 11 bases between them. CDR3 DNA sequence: TGCAGTGCTACCACGGACAGAAACTATGGCTACACCTTC. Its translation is CSATTDRNYGYTF.

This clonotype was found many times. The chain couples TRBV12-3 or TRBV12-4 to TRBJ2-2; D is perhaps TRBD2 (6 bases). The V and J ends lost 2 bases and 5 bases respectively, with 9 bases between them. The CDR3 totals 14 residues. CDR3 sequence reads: CASSLSGYTGELFF. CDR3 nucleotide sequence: TGTGCCAGCAGTTTAAGCGGGTATACCGGGGAGCTGTTTTTT.

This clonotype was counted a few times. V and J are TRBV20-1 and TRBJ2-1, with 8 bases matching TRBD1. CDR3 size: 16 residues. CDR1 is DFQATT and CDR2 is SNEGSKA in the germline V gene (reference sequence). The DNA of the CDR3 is TGCAGCGTTAATCCTTGGGCAATGTCAGGGGGCGATGAGCAGTTCTTC. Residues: CSVNPWAMSGGDEQFF.

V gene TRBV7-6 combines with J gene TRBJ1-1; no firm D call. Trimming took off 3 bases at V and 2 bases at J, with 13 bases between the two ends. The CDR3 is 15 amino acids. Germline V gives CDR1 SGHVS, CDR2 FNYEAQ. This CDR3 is CASSLEGGRNTEAFF. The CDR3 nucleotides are TGTGCCAGCAGCTTGGAGGGTGGAAGAAACACTGAAGCTTTCTTT.

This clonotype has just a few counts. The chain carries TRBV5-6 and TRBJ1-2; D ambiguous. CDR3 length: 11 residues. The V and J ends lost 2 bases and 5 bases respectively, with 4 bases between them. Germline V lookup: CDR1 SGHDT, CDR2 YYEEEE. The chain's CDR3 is CASSFRYGYTF. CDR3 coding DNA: TGTGCCAGCAGCTTCAGATATGGCTACACCTTC.

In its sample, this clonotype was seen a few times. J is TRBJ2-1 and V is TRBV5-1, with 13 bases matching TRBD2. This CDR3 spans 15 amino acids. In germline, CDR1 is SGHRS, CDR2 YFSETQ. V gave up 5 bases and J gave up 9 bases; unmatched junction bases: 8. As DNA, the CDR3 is TGCGCCAGCAGATCCGGACTAGCGGGAGAGGGTGAGCAGTTCTTC. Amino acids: CASRSGLAGEGEQFF.

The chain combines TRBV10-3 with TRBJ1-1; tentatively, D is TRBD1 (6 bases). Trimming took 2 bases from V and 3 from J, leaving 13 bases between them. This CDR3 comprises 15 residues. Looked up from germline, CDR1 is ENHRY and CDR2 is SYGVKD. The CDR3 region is CAISERMGADTEAFF. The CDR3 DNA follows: TGTGCCATCAGTGAGCGAATGGGGGCGGACACTGAAGCTTTCTTT.

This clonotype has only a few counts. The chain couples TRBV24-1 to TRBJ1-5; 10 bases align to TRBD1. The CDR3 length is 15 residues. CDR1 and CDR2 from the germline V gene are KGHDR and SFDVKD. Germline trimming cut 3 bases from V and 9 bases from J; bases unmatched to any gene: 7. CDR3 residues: CATSDTGTGVRPQHF. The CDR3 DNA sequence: TGTGCCACCAGTGATACCGGGACAGGGGTAAGGCCCCAGCATTTT.

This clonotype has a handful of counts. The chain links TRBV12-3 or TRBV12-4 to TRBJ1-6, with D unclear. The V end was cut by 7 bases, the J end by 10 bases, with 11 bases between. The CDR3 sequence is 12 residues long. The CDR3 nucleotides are TGTGCCAGCACACCGGGAAGATCACCCCTCCACTTT. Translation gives CASTPGRSPLHF.

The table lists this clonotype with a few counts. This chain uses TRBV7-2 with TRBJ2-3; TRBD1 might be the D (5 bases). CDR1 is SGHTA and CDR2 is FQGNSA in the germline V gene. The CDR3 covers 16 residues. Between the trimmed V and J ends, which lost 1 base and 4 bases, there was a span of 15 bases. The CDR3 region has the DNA TGTGCCAGCAGCTTAGGATGGCGCCTAGGGGCAGATACGCAGTATTTT. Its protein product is CASSLGWRLGADTQYF.